Shown below are 21 T cell receptor beta chains from a single sample sequenced in a study of T cell clonotyping in hematopoietic cell transplantation. Assay: immunoSEQ multiplex PCR; the TCRdb copy retains only in-frame clones and omits some. The table records 25,000 to 35,000 clones, less than 75% of them present only once. Described time point: recipient sample about 28 days before transplant, after cytoreduction. The sample consisted of peripheral blood mononuclear cells, taken before stem cell transplant. These receptors were taken from a man aged 50 or older with myelodysplastic syndrome. Some clones in this sample may be carry-over from other donors' samples.

The CDR3 here is CAWSDNNQPQHF. The CDR3 region has the DNA TGTGCCTGGAGTGACAACAATCAGCCCCAGCATTTT. This chain uses TRBV30 with TRBJ1-5; no definite D call. This CDR3 region has 12 residues. Looked up from germline, CDR1 is GTSNPN and CDR2 is SVGIG (reference sequence). Deletions cut 1 base from V and 3 bases from J, with 4 bases between.

The chain has TRBV7-2 and TRBJ2-6; the D gene is possibly TRBD1 (5 bases). Germline values: CDR1 SGHTA, CDR2 FQGNSA. With 0 bases removed from V and 2 bases from J, the gap between germline ends came to 5 bases. CDR3 length equals 15 residues. CDR3 nucleotide sequence: TGTGCCAGCAGCTTAGCAGGGGCTGGGGCCAACGTCCTGACTTTC. Translated, it gives CASSLAGAGANVLTF.

This clone occurred a few times. The J gene is TRBJ1-1, the V gene TRBV9; D is unresolved. V gave up 0 bases and J gave up 1 base, with 7 bases separating them. Germline loops: CDR1 SGDLS, CDR2 YYNGEE. There are 14 residues in the CDR3. CDR3 sequence (DNA): TGTGCCAGCAGCGTAGAGGTGAAGAACACTGAAGCTTTCTTT. Protein: CASSVEVKNTEAFF.

In DNA, the CDR3 is TGTGCCAGCAGTGAAGGAGGTTACAGGGCCCCGGGCACTGAAGCTTTCTTT. It is translated as CASSEGGYRAPGTEAFF. The V and J genes are TRBV6-1 and TRBJ1-1; TRBD1 is a possible D gene (6 bases). Trimming took 1 base from V and 4 from J, leaving 19 bases between them. This CDR3 has 17 residues. CDR1 MNHNS and CDR2 SASEGT come from the germline V gene.

This clone has more than one count but fewer than ten. The genes are TRBV30 and TRBJ2-3, with a possible D match to TRBD2 (5 bases). Germline assignment: CDR1 GTSNPN and CDR2 SVGIG (reference sequence). This CDR3 has 11 residues. V was pared by 3 bases and J by 15 bases, with 16 bases between. The CDR3 nucleotides are TGTGCCTGGAGCCCAAACGCGGGCTTATATTTT. Translated: CAWSPNAGLYF.

The J gene is TRBJ2-3, the V gene TRBV30; the match to TRBD2 covers 8 bases. The CDR3 covers 16 residues. Germline values: CDR1 GTSNPN, CDR2 SVGIG (reference sequence). Losses at the gene ends were 3 bases for V and 5 bases for J; bases not matched to a gene: 13. CDR3 in DNA: TGTGCCTGGAGCACCCTACGGCGGGGGGCAGGAGATACGCAGTATTTT. This translates into CAWSTLRRGAGDTQYF.

The chain joins TRBV14 to TRBJ2-6, with unresolved D. The V end was cut by 4 bases, the J end by 2 bases, with 3 bases between. In germline, CDR1 is SGHDN, CDR2 FVKESK. The CDR3 extends over 13 amino acids. The CDR3 sequence: CASSLAGANVLTF. In DNA, the CDR3 is TGTGCCAGCAGCCTGGCTGGGGCCAACGTCCTGACTTTC.

The chain couples TRBV28 to TRBJ2-1; D is possibly TRBD1 or TRBD2 (6 bases each). The CDR3 spans 14 residues. Germline CDR1 MDHEN, CDR2 SYDVKM. Between the trimmed V and J ends, which lost 6 bases and 6 bases, there was a span of 15 bases. CDR3 in amino acids: CASSPNREVNEQFF. CDR3 nucleotide sequence: TGTGCCAGCAGCCCGAACAGGGAGGTCAATGAGCAGTTCTTC.

V usage is TRBV5-6 and J usage is TRBJ2-2, with a weak D call TRBD2 (6 bases). The CDR3 has 15 residues. Germline CDR1 SGHDT, CDR2 YYEEEE. V was pared by 4 bases and J by 6 bases, with 16 bases between. The CDR3 nucleotides are TGTGCCAGCAGCCAGGCGGGGCGGGCCCCCGGGGAGCTGTTTTTT. Its translation is CASSQAGRAPGELFF.

The chain employs TRBV30 and TRBJ2-7; 10 positions agree with TRBD2. CDR3 length equals 15 residues. The V gene's germline CDR1 is GTSNPN and CDR2 SVGIG (reference sequence). V shed 2 bases, J shed 2 bases, and the junction held 6 bases outside the gene matches. In DNA form, the CDR3 reads TGTGCCTGGAGTCGCCTACTAGCGGGGCCCTACGAGCAGTACTTC. Protein: CAWSRLLAGPYEQYF.

This clone was picked up a small number of times. This chain's CDR3 is CASSLDLNEQFF. The CDR3 bases are TGTGCCAGCAGCTTAGACCTGAATGAGCAGTTCTTC. This chain connects TRBV7-2 to TRBJ2-1; unclear D gene. V was pared by 1 base and J by 7 bases, with 5 bases between. Germline V lookup: CDR1 SGHTA, CDR2 FQGNSA. This CDR3 comprises 12 residues.

This clone was observed a handful of times. The rearrangement uses TRBV29-1 and TRBJ2-1, with 11 bases identical to TRBD1. Germline V CDR1 and CDR2: SQVTM, ANQGSEA. This CDR3 spans 13 amino acids. V shed 5 bases and J 5 bases; nucleotides not matched to a gene: 2. The CDR3 sequence is CSVRDRGDNEQFF. The CDR3 region has the DNA TGCAGCGTTCGGGACAGGGGGGACAATGAGCAGTTCTTC.

V is TRBV10-3 and J is TRBJ1-2; D remains ambiguous. CDR3 length: 13 amino acids. V was trimmed by 3 bases and J by 6 bases, leaving 11 bases between them. Germline lookup yields CDR1 ENHRY and CDR2 SYGVKD. CDR3 amino acids: CAISDPALNGYTF. In DNA form, the CDR3 reads TGTGCCATCAGTGATCCCGCGCTGAATGGCTACACCTTC.

J is TRBJ2-1 and V is TRBV10-2; TRBD2 matches 11 bases. The junction had 5 bases not matched to a gene; V was cut back by 7 bases and J by 3 bases. From germline, CDR1 is WSHSY and CDR2 SAAADI. The CDR3 extends over 15 amino acids. The DNA for the CDR3 is TGCGCCAGCAATCTAGCGGGAGGTTTCTACAATGAGCAGTTCTTC. Translating gives CASNLAGGFYNEQFF.

V is TRBV2 and J is TRBJ2-7; 9 bases fit TRBD2. The CDR3 consists of 14 residues. CDR1 is SNHLY and CDR2 is FYNNEI in the germline V gene. J lost 6 bases, V lost 2 bases, and 5 bases had no gene match. CDR3 residues: CASSESSGRSEQYF. For the CDR3, the DNA is TGTGCCAGCAGTGAATCAAGCGGGAGGAGCGAGCAGTACTTC.

This rearrangement joins TRBV27 to TRBJ2-5; D gene ambiguous. From germline, CDR1 is MNHEY and CDR2 SMNVEV (reference sequence). CDR3 length: 10 amino acids. V lost 6 bases and J lost 5, with 4 bases in between. The CDR3 loop reads CASRWETQYF. The DNA for the CDR3 is TGTGCCAGCAGATGGGAGACCCAGTACTTC.

The chain recombines TRBV5-1 with TRBJ2-7, with D possibly called TRBD1 or TRBD2 (5 bases each). Germline values: CDR1 SGHRS, CDR2 YFSETQ. The CDR3 consists of 15 residues. Trimming left V 4 bases short and J 6 bases short, with 20 bases between. The CDR3 protein is CASSLQTTGGGEQYF. The DNA of the CDR3 is TGCGCCAGCAGCCTTCAGACTACCGGTGGGGGCGAGCAGTACTTC.

This sequence joins TRBV28 and TRBJ1-1; D is undetermined. Germline V gene data show CDR1 as MDHEN and CDR2 as SYDVKM. Trimming took 4 bases from V and 9 from J, leaving 9 bases between them. This CDR3 region has 11 residues. CDR3 nucleotides: TGTGCCAGCAGTTCCGGACCCCAAGCTTTCTTT. Amino acid sequence: CASSSGPQAFF.

The rearrangement links TRBV5-6 to TRBJ2-7, with 7 bases aligning to TRBD1. The CDR3 covers 14 residues. CDR1 SGHDT and CDR2 YYEEEE come from the germline V gene. Trimming cost V 4 bases and J 6 bases; bases outside gene matches: 10. CDR3 nucleotide sequence: TGTGCCAGCAGCCCTGAACAGGGGCGCCGCGAGCAGTACTTC. This translates into CASSPEQGRREQYF.

In this sample, this clone turned up once. The V and J genes are TRBV6-6 and TRBJ2-7; D may be TRBD1 or TRBD2 (5 bases each). This CDR3 has 14 residues. Germline V CDR1 and CDR2: MNHNY, SVGAGI (reference sequence). V lost 7 bases to trimming and J lost 0 bases, with 13 bases between them. CDR3 in DNA: TGTGCCAGCACCGTACGGGGACCCTCCTACGAGCAGTACTTC. This sequence encodes CASTVRGPSYEQYF.

This clone is a singleton in its sample. The gene calls are TRBV6-5 and TRBJ2-1, with 7 bases that match TRBD2. Germline CDR1 MNHEY, CDR2 SVGAGI. Trimming at V came to 6 bases and at J to 3 bases, leaving 5 bases not matched to a gene. CDR3 length: 14 residues. The CDR3 reads CASSLGGGYNEQFF. Written as DNA, the CDR3 is TGTGCCAGCAGCTTGGGGGGGGGCTACAATGAGCAGTTCTTC.